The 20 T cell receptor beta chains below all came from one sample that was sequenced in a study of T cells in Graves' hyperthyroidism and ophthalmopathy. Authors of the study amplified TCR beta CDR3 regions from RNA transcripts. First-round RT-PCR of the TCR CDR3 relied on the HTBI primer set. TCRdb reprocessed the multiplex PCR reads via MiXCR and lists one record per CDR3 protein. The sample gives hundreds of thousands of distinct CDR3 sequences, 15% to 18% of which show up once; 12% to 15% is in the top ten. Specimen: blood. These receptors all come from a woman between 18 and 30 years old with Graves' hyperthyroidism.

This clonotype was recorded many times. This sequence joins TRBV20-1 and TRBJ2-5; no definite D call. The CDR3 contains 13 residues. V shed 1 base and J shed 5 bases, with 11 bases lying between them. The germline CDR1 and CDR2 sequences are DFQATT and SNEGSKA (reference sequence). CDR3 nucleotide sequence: TGCAGTGCTAGAGCCGGGCCGGGCGAGACCCAGTACTTC. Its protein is CSARAGPGETQYF.

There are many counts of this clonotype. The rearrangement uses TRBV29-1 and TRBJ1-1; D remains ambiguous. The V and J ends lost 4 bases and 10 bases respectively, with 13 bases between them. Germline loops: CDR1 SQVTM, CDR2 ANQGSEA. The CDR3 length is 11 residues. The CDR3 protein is CSVGGSAGAFF. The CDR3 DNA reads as TGCAGCGTTGGTGGATCAGCTGGAGCTTTCTTT. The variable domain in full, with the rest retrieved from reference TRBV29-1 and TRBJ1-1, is SAVISQKPSRDICQRGTSLTIQCQVDSQVTMMFWYRQQPGQSLTLIATANQGSEATYESGFVIDKFPISRPNLTFSTLTVSNMSPEDSSIYLCSVGGSAGAFFGQGTRLTVV.

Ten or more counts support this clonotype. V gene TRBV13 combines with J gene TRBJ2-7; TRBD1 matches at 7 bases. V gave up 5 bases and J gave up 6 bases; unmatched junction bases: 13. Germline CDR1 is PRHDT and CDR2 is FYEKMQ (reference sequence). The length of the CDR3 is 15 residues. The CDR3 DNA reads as TGTGCCAGCAGCCAAGAGGAGACAGGGATTGGCGAGCAGTACTTC. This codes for CASSQEETGIGEQYF. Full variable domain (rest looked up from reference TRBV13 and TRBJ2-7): AAGVIQSPRHLIKEKRETATLKCYPIPRHDTVYWYQQGPGQDPQFLISFYEKMQSDKGSIPDRFSAQQFSDYHSELNMSSLELGDSALYFCASSQEETGIGEQYFGPGTRLTVT.

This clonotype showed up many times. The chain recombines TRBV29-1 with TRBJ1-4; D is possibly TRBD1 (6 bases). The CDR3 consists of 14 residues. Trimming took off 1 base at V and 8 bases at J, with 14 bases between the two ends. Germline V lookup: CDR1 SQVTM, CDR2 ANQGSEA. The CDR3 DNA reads TGCAGCGTTGAAGGAGCAGGGGTAGGCGAAAAACTGTTTTTT. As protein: CSVEGAGVGEKLFF.

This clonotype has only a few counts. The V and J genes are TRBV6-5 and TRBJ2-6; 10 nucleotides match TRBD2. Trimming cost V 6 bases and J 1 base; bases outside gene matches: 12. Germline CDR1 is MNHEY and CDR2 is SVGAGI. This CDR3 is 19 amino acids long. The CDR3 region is CASSQNLAGVSSGANVLTF. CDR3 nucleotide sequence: TGTGCCAGCAGCCAAAATCTAGCGGGAGTTTCTTCTGGGGCCAACGTCCTGACTTTC.

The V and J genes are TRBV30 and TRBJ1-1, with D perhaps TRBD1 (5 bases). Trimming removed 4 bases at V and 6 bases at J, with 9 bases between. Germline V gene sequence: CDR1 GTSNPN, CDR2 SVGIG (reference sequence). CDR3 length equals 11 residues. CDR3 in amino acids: CAWKGRPEAFF. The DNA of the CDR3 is TGTGCCTGGAAGGGGCGGCCTGAAGCTTTCTTT.

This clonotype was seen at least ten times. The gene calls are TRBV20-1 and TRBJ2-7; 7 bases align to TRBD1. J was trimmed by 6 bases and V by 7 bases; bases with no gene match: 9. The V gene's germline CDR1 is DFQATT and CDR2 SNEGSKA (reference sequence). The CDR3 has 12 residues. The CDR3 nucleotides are TGCAGTGGGTGGCAGGGGGAATCCGAGCAGTACTTC. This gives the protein CSGWQGESEQYF.

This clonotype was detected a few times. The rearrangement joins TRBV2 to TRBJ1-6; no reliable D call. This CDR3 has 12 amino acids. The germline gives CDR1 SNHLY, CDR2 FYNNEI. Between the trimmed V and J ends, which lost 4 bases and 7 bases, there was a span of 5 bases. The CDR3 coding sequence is TGTGCCAGCAGTGTGGAGAATTCACCCCTCCACTTT. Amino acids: CASSVENSPLHF.

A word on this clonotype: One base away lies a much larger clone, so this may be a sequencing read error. In DNA form, the CDR3 reads TGTGCCAGCAATGAAGATGGGCCAGGCTACAATCAGCCCCAGCATTTT. Its protein product is CASNEDGPGYNQPQHF. The rearrangement links TRBV6-1 to TRBJ1-5; D unclear. The germline V gene has CDR1 MNHNS and CDR2 SASEGT. The CDR3 spans 16 residues.

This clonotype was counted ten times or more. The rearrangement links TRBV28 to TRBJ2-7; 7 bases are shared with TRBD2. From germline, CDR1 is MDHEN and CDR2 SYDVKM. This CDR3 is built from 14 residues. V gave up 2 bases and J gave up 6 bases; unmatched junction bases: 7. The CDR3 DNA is TGTGCCAGCAGTTTAACGGGAGGCTCTCTCGAGCAGTACTTC. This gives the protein CASSLTGGSLEQYF.

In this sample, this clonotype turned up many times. Written as DNA, the CDR3 is TGTGCCAGCAGCGGGATTGCTTCCGGGACAGGAGACACTGAAGCTTTCTTT. Amino acids: CASSGIASGTGDTEAFF. This chain links TRBV9 with TRBJ1-1, with 8 bases fitting TRBD1. The J segment lost 3 bases and the V segment lost 3 bases, leaving 13 bases of the junction unmatched. CDR1 SGDLS and CDR2 YYNGEE come from the germline V gene. CDR3 length equals 17 residues. Supplemented by reference TRBV9 and TRBJ1-1, the full variable domain reads DSGVTQTPKHLITATGQRVTLRCSPRSGDLSVYWYQQSLDQGLQFLIQYYNGEERAKGNILERFSAQQFPDLHSELNLSSLELGDSALYFCASSGIASGTGDTEAFFGQGTRLTVV.

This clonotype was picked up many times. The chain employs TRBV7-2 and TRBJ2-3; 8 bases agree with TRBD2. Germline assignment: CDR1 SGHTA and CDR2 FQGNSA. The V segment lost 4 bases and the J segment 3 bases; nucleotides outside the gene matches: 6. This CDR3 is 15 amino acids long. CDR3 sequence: CASSSAGGTTDTQYF. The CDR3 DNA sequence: TGTGCCAGCAGCTCGGCGGGGGGTACGACAGATACGCAGTATTTT.

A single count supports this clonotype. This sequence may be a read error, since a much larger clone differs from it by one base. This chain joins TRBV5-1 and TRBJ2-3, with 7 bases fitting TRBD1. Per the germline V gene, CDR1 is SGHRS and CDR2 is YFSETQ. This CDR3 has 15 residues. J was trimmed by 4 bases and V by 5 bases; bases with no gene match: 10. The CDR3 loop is CASSYPGQDADTQYF. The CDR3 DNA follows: TGCGCCAGCAGTTATCCCGGACAGGACGCAGATACGCAGTATTTT. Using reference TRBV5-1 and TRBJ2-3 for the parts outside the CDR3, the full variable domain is KAGVTQTPRYLIKTRGQQVTLSCSPISGHRSVSWYQQTPGQGLQFLFEYFSETQRNKGNFPGRFSGRQFSNSRSEMNVSTLELGDSALYLCASSYPGQDADTQYFGPGTRLTVL.

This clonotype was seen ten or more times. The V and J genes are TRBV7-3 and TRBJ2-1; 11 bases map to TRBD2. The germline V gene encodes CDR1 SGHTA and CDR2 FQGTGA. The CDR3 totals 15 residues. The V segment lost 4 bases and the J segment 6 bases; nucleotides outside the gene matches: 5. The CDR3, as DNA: TGTGCCAGCAGCTATAGCGGGGGGGCGTTCAATGAGCAGTTCTTC. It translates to CASSYSGGAFNEQFF.

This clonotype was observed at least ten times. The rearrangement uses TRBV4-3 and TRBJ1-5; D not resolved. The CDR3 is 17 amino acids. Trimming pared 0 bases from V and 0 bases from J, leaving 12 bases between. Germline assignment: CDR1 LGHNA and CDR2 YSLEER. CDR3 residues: CASSQDLGGDSNQPQHF. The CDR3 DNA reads TGCGCCAGCAGCCAAGATCTGGGCGGCGATAGCAATCAGCCCCAGCATTTT.

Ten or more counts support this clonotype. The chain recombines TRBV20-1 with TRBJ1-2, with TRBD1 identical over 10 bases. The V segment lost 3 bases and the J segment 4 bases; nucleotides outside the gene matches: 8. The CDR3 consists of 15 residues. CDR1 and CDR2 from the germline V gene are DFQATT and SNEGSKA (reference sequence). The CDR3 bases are TGCAGTGCTAGCGGCGGGACAGGGGAGGGCTATGGCTACACCTTC. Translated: CSASGGTGEGYGYTF.

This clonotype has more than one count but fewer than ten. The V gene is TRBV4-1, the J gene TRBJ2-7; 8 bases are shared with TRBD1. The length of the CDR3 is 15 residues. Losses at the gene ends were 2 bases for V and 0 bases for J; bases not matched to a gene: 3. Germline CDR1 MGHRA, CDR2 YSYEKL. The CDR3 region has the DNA TGCGCCAGCAGCCAACGGACAGGGCGCTCCTACGAGCAGTACTTC. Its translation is CASSQRTGRSYEQYF.

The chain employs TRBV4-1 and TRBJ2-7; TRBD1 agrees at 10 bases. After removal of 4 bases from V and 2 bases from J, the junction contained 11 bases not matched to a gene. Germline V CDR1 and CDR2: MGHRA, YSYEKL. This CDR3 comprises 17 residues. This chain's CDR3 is CASSPPPGQGRPYEQYF. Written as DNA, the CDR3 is TGCGCCAGCAGCCCACCTCCGGGACAGGGGCGTCCCTACGAGCAGTACTTC.

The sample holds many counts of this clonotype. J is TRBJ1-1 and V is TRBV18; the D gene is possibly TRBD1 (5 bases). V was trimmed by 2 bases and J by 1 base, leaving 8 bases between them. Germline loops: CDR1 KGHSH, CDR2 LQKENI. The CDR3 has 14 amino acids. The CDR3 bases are TGTGCCAGCTCACCAGCAGGGAAGAACACTGAAGCTTTCTTT. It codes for CASSPAGKNTEAFF.

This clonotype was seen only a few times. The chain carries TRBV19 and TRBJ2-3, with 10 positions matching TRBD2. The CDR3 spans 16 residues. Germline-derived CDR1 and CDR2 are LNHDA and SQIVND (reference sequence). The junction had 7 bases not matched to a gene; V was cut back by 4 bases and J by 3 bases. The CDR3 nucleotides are TGTGCCAGTAGTAGCCTCCTAGCGGGAGTGACAGATACGCAGTATTTT. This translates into CASSSLLAGVTDTQYF. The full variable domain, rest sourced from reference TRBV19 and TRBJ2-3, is DGGITQSPKYLFRKEGQNVTLSCEQNLNHDAMYWYRQDPGQGLRLIYYSQIVNDFQKGDIAEGYSVSREKKESFPLTVTSAQKNPTAFYLCASSSLLAGVTDTQYFGPGTRLTVL.